Listed here is a single TCR beta chain. No antigen is known for it. Here immunoSEQ multiplex PCR was the method, and the copy in TCRdb shows in-frame clones only, minus some. The table includes several thousand clones, over 65% detected once. The sample comes from a study of immune cell composition in non-small cell lung cancer. Findings of the study overall: No significant correlation existed between pack-years smoked and tumour clonality. It was not proven that tumour-reactive clones equal dominant tumour-associated clones.

The CDR3 extends over 13 amino acids. The V gene's germline CDR1 is SGHRS and CDR2 YFSETQ. V was cut by 4 bases and J by 13 bases, with 19 bases left in between. Normal lung was sampled as far from the tumour as possible, at least 3 cm. The origin of this receptor is a human donor with non-small cell lung cancer. The sequencing sample was made of non-adjacent lung tissue. The rearrangement uses TRBV5-1 and TRBJ2-3, with D tentatively TRBD2 (6 bases). The CDR3 nucleotides read TGCGCCAGCAGCCTTGTGGACTATCCTGGGGAGTATTTT. Its translation: CASSLVDYPGEYF.